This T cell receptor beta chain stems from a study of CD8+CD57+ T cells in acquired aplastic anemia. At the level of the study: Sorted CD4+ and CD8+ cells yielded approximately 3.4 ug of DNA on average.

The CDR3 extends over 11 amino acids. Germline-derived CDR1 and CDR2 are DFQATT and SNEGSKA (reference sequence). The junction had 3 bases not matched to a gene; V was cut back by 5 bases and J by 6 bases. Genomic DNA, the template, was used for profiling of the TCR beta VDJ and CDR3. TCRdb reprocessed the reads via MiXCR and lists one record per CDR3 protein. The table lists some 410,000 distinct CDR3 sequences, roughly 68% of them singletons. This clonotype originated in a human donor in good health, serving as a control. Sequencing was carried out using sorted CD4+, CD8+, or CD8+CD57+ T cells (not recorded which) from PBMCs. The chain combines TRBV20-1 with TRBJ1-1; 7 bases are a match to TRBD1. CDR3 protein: CSALDRAEAFF. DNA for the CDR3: TGCAGTGCTCTTGACAGGGCTGAAGCTTTCTTT.